These T cell receptor beta chains were read from a single sample in a study of early T cells in non-severe SARS-CoV-2 infection. In TCRdb, the 5' RACE reads were re-called with MiXCR into one record per CDR3 protein. The sample includes approximately 39,000 distinct CDR3 sequences, roughly 5% of them seen just once. Sample: whole blood. The receptors were gathered from an adult who was a healthcare worker with PCR-confirmed SARS-CoV-2 infection or an uninfected control (not recorded which). Both conserved end residues are trimmed from each CDR3. Each record gives: V gene, D gene, J gene, CDR3 protein. A D gene is named only where the DNA matches it firmly.

TRBV10-3	NA	TRBJ2-7	AIGKMKDGEQY
TRBV7-8	TRBD2	TRBJ2-7	ASSAGTSGARNYEQY
TRBV2	NA	TRBJ2-5	ASGGFQETQY
TRBV14	NA	TRBJ2-5	ASSQALGAGETQY
TRBV3-1	NA	TRBJ2-1	ASSWGMNEQF
TRBV2	NA	TRBJ2-1	ASSREQGRYNEQF
TRBV30	NA	TRBJ2-7	AWSDGHLPY
TRBV6-1	NA	TRBJ2-7	ASSEPAPRSSYEQY
TRBV7-9	TRBD2	TRBJ2-3	ASSLATPSGGADTQY
TRBV6-2/TRBV6-3	TRBD2	TRBJ2-1	ASSFISGVRANEQF
TRBV30	NA	TRBJ2-7	AWSQRRGGEQY
TRBV19	NA	TRBJ1-5	ASSGKRSNQPQH
TRBV7-9	TRBD2	TRBJ2-1	ASSPPGTRGNEQF
TRBV3-1	TRBD2	TRBJ2-3	ASTRLAGDPKDTQY
TRBV12-3/TRBV12-4	NA	TRBJ1-5	ASSGAGTQPQH
TRBV20-1	TRBD2	TRBJ2-5	SAFGGGSQETQY
TRBV5-6	NA	TRBJ1-2	ASSFGQLYGYT
TRBV3-1	NA	TRBJ1-1	ASSQVASFETEAF
TRBV6-1	NA	TRBJ2-2	ASSGTPNTGELF
TRBV4-1	NA	TRBJ2-3	ASREGFTDTQY
TRBV6-5	TRBD1	TRBJ2-1	ASSLRQGLYNEQF
TRBV20-1	NA	TRBJ2-2	SAVDMIAYTGELF
TRBV6-2/TRBV6-3	NA	TRBJ2-4	AISLPGLLAKNIQY
TRBV5-1	NA	TRBJ1-1	ASSLEARGTEAF
TRBV9	NA	TRBJ2-5	ASNQGTPGETQY
TRBV27	NA	TRBJ1-5	ASSFGQKEPQH
TRBV9	NA	TRBJ1-1	ASSVEAARNTEAF
TRBV4-2	TRBD1	TRBJ2-3	ASSQGQGATDTQY
TRBV20-1	NA	TRBJ2-7	SARNKNSYEQY
TRBV5-8	TRBD2	TRBJ2-3	ASSLGISGADTQY
TRBV20-1	NA	TRBJ2-7	SATGTPESSYEQY
TRBV10-3	NA	TRBJ2-7	AISEEGPLAYEQY
TRBV12-5	TRBD2	TRBJ2-2	ASGTGLANTGELF